This entry lists 30 T cell receptor beta chains sequenced from one sample in a study of regulatory T cells in long-lasting Graves disease (dated by TCRdb to the early 2020s). The library was generated by multiplex PCR. The sequencer was an Illumina HiSeq 4000. iRepertoire HTBI primers and Arm-PCR amplification of CDR3 regions were used to construct TCR beta libraries. The public reads were run again by TCRdb, first through fastp at Q25 and then through MiXCR, and only productive beta chains were kept. Entries are consolidated by CDR3 protein sequence, retaining the most common genes and DNA. This sample is represented by more than 300,000 distinct CDR3 sequences; roughly a fifth of them were singletons. Of the sample, over 25% is held by the ten largest clones. Explained via the paper, the time point label denotes: persistent/refractory GD, antithyroid drugs over 5 years with positive TRAb. For both TCR sequencing and RNA sequencing, RNA was extracted from PBMCs in TRIzol.

The material sequenced was peripheral blood mononuclear cells (PBMCs), taken when the disease was refractory, from a patient treated with antithyroid drugs. The receptors come from a female donor with Graves disease.

The chain couples TRBV6-5 to TRBJ2-7; D unclear. The CDR3 has 15 amino acids. The ends were cut back, 0 bases at V and 4 bases at J, with 13 bases in the middle. Germline-derived CDR1 and CDR2 are MNHEY and SVGAGI. CDR3 DNA: TGTGCCAGCAGTTACTCGAAGTGGGCGGAATACGAGCAGTACTTC. Its translation: CASSYSKWAEYEQYF.

The chain joins TRBV5-1 to TRBJ2-3; TRBD2 agrees at 15 bases. The CDR3 spans 18 residues. V dropped 1 base and J dropped 0; count of bases not matched to a gene: 3. Germline CDR1 and CDR2: SGHRS and YFSETQ. As DNA, the CDR3 is TGCGCCAGCAGCTTGAGGACTAGCGGGAGGGCTAGCACAGATACGCAGTATTTT. This gives the protein CASSLRTSGRASTDTQYF. Filled out from reference TRBV5-1 and TRBJ2-3, the complete variable domain reads KAGVTQTPRYLIKTRGQQVTLSCSPISGHRSVSWYQQTPGQGLQFLFEYFSETQRNKGNFPGRFSGRQFSNSRSEMNVSTLELGDSALYLCASSLRTSGRASTDTQYFGPGTRLTVL.

The chain joins TRBV6-9 to TRBJ1-1; possible D gene TRBD1, 5 bases. CDR1 is MNHGY, CDR2 SVAAGI, per germline. CDR3 length: 15 amino acids. V lost 3 bases to trimming and J lost 1 base, with 12 bases between them. The CDR3 protein is CASSYLQGANTEAFF. In nucleotides, the CDR3 is TGTGCCAGCAGTTACCTTCAGGGCGCGAACACTGAAGCTTTCTTT.

CDR3 DNA: TGTGCCAGCTCACCACTGAAGGGAAACACCATATATTTT. Translating it yields CASSPLKGNTIYF. V usage is TRBV18 and J usage is TRBJ1-3; D uncertain. CDR3 length: 13 amino acids. Germline V gene lookup returns CDR1 KGHSH and CDR2 LQKENI. Trimming took 1 base from V and 4 from J, leaving 5 bases between them.

This clonotype has a handful of counts. The rearrangement joins TRBV5-1 to TRBJ2-7, with a tentative D call TRBD2 (5 bases). Trimming removed 4 bases at V and 0 bases at J, with 20 bases between. Germline-derived CDR1 and CDR2 are SGHRS and YFSETQ. The CDR3 has 17 residues. The CDR3 nucleotides are TGCGCCAGCAGCCCCTGGAATGGACTCTCGAGCTCCTACGAGCAGTACTTC. Its translation is CASSPWNGLSSSYEQYF. The full variable domain, its missing parts supplied by reference TRBV5-1 and TRBJ2-7, is KAGVTQTPRYLIKTRGQQVTLSCSPISGHRSVSWYQQTPGQGLQFLFEYFSETQRNKGNFPGRFSGRQFSNSRSEMNVSTLELGDSALYLCASSPWNGLSSSYEQYFGPGTRLTVT.

This clonotype has a count of ten or more. This chain links TRBV11-2 with TRBJ2-7; D may match TRBD1 or TRBD2 (6 bases each). Germline lookup yields CDR1 SGHAT and CDR2 FQNNGV. V gave up 6 bases and J gave up 3 bases, with 15 bases separating them. This CDR3 comprises 14 residues. The CDR3 loop is CASRGGLGFYEQYF. The CDR3 DNA is TGTGCCAGCAGGGGGGGCCTAGGATTCTACGAGCAGTACTTC. Full variable domain (remainder filled in from reference TRBV11-2 and TRBJ2-7): EAGVAQSPRYKIIEKRQSVAFWCNPISGHATLYWYQQILGQGPKLLIQFQNNGVVDDSQLPKDRFSAERLKGVDSTLKIQPAKLEDSAVYLCASRGGLGFYEQYFGPGTRLTVT.

The DNA for the CDR3 is TGCAGCGTTCCCAGAGAGGGTTCCTACGAGCAGTACTTC. Protein sequence: CSVPREGSYEQYF. The chain recombines TRBV29-1 with TRBJ2-7; D might be TRBD2 (5 bases). The V gene lost 5 bases and the J gene lost 1 base, with 12 bases spanning the gap. The CDR3 contains 13 residues. CDR1 is SQVTM and CDR2 is ANQGSEA in the germline V gene.

This clonotype was detected ten times or more. The rearrangement uses TRBV3-1 and TRBJ1-5; possibly TRBD1 for D (6 bases). The CDR3 is 14 amino acids. The V gene lost 6 bases and the J gene lost 6 bases, with 15 bases spanning the gap. Per germline, CDR1 LGHDT and CDR2 YNNKEL (reference sequence). CDR3 bases: TGTGCCAGCAGTCAACAGGGTACTAGTCAGCCCCAGCATTTT. This encodes CASSQQGTSQPQHF.

This clonotype was seen repeatedly, ten times or more. The chain uses TRBV7-8 and TRBJ1-5; 8 nucleotides agree with TRBD1. CDR1 SGHVS and CDR2 FQNEAQ come from the germline V gene. This CDR3 is 15 amino acids long. Losses at the gene ends were 1 base for V and 6 bases for J; bases not matched to a gene: 5. Here the CDR3 reads CASSLGQGAGQPQHF. In DNA form, the CDR3 reads TGTGCCAGCAGCTTAGGGCAGGGGGCGGGTCAGCCCCAGCATTTT.

The chain carries TRBV30 and TRBJ2-7; unclear D gene. CDR1 and CDR2 from the germline V gene are GTSNPN and SVGIG (reference sequence). There are 11 residues in the CDR3. V was trimmed by 0 bases and J by 5 bases, leaving 5 bases between them. CDR3 coding DNA: TGTGCCTGGAGTGTATTTGACGAGCAGTACTTC. Translating it yields CAWSVFDEQYF.

The V and J genes are TRBV12-3 or TRBV12-4 and TRBJ2-3, with D perhaps TRBD2 (5 bases). The CDR3 is 14 amino acids. Trimming shortened V by 5 bases and J by 0 bases, and 9 bases separated the two germline ends. Here the CDR3 reads CASSRLTSTDTQYF. The CDR3, as DNA: TGTGCCAGCAGTAGACTAACTAGCACAGATACGCAGTATTTT.

This clonotype was counted ten times or more. The V gene is TRBV12-3 or TRBV12-4, the J gene TRBJ2-7, with 9 bases fitting TRBD1. This CDR3 has 13 amino acids. V lost 5 bases and J lost 6; bases outside the gene matches: 5. The CDR3 here is CASSLGQGFEQYF. CDR3 coding DNA: TGTGCCAGCAGTCTGGGACAGGGATTCGAGCAGTACTTC.

J is TRBJ2-7 and V is TRBV6-9, with 7 bases fitting TRBD2. This CDR3 region has 15 residues. CDR1 and CDR2 from the germline V gene are MNHGY and SVAAGI. The V segment lost 3 bases and the J segment 2 bases; nucleotides outside the gene matches: 7. CDR3 nucleotides: TGTGCCAGCAGTTACAGTGGCGGGAGAGCCTACGAGCAGTACTTC. Protein sequence: CASSYSGGRAYEQYF.

This clonotype was seen repeatedly, ten times or more. The gene calls are TRBV2 and TRBJ2-7; D not certain. This CDR3 has 13 amino acids. Trimming removed 0 bases from V and 0 bases from J, with 3 bases in between. Germline V gene data show CDR1 as SNHLY and CDR2 as FYNNEI. This chain's CDR3 is CASSEANSYEQYF. As DNA, the CDR3 is TGTGCCAGCAGTGAAGCTAACTCCTACGAGCAGTACTTC.

The table lists this clonotype with many counts. This chain connects TRBV7-3 to TRBJ2-7; 11 bases are a match to TRBD1. Trimming at V came to 0 bases and at J to 4 bases, leaving 2 bases not matched to a gene. This CDR3 has 15 residues. CDR1 SGHTA and CDR2 FQGTGA come from the germline V gene. CDR3 coding DNA: TGTGCCAGCAGCTTAACAGGGACAGGGGGATACGAGCAGTACTTC. Its translation: CASSLTGTGGYEQYF.

In this sample, this clonotype turned up many times. V gene TRBV11-3 combines with J gene TRBJ1-2; D is ambiguous. Germline V CDR1 and CDR2: SGHNT, YENEEA. The CDR3 sequence is 14 residues long. V was shortened by 5 bases and J by 4 bases, with 14 bases between the two germline ends. In nucleotides, the CDR3 is TGTGCCAGCAGCCCCACCCTTGGCACCTATGGCTACACCTTC. Translation: CASSPTLGTYGYTF.

In its sample, this clonotype was seen many times. The gene calls are TRBV29-1 and TRBJ2-5; TRBD1 matches at 8 bases. The CDR3 extends over 13 amino acids. Germline V gene sequence: CDR1 SQVTM, CDR2 ANQGSEA. V was clipped by 7 bases and J by 2 bases; unmatched bases: 6. Written as DNA, the CDR3 is TGCAGCGCCCGGACAGGGCGGCAAGAGACCCAGTACTTC. As protein: CSARTGRQETQYF.

This clonotype showed up many times. This sequence joins TRBV11-2 and TRBJ1-5, with 9 positions matching TRBD1. CDR1 and CDR2 (germline): SGHAT, FQNNGV. V dropped 3 bases and J dropped 0; count of bases not matched to a gene: 6. This CDR3 contains 17 residues. This chain's CDR3 is CASSLGDRAFSNQPQHF. CDR3 DNA: TGTGCCAGCAGCTTGGGGGACAGGGCTTTTAGCAATCAGCCCCAGCATTTT.

V gene TRBV5-1 combines with J gene TRBJ1-1, with D unresolved. Germline CDR1 is SGHRS and CDR2 is YFSETQ. The CDR3 runs to 15 residues. V was trimmed by 7 bases and J by 1 base, leaving 17 bases between them. The CDR3 DNA reads TGCGCCAGCCGCGGAGGGAGTGCAAGGAACACTGAAGCTTTCTTT. It is translated as CASRGGSARNTEAFF. Full variable domain (remainder filled in from reference TRBV5-1 and TRBJ1-1): KAGVTQTPRYLIKTRGQQVTLSCSPISGHRSVSWYQQTPGQGLQFLFEYFSETQRNKGNFPGRFSGRQFSNSRSEMNVSTLELGDSALYLCASRGGSARNTEAFFGQGTRLTVV.

J is TRBJ2-5 and V is TRBV5-1; the D is unclear. Germline CDR1 is SGHRS and CDR2 is YFSETQ. The germline V and J ends were trimmed by 3 bases and 2 bases, with 5 bases remaining between them. The CDR3 runs to 12 residues. The chain's CDR3 is CASSYAQETQYF. CDR3 coding DNA: TGCGCCAGCAGCTATGCGCAAGAGACCCAGTACTTC.

This clonotype was counted many times. The rearrangement uses TRBV28 and TRBJ2-4; D is unclear. CDR1 is MDHEN and CDR2 is SYDVKM in the germline V gene. V dropped 5 bases and J dropped 0 bases, with 11 bases sitting between them. The CDR3 runs 15 residues. The CDR3 is CASSPGTLAKNIQYF. CDR3 DNA sequence: TGTGCCAGCAGTCCCGGCACGCTAGCCAAAAACATTCAGTACTTC.

This clonotype has more than one count but fewer than ten. The chain employs TRBV20-1 and TRBJ2-2; TRBD2 might be the D (5 bases). Germline assignment: CDR1 DFQATT and CDR2 SNEGSKA (reference sequence). V lost 4 bases and J lost 5, with 8 bases in between. The CDR3 has 12 amino acids. The CDR3 sequence: CSAKAETGELFF. CDR3 sequence (DNA): TGCAGTGCTAAAGCGGAGACCGGGGAGCTGTTTTTT.

The chain combines TRBV3-1 with TRBJ1-6; 8 bases are a match to TRBD1. V shed 5 bases and J 7 bases; nucleotides not matched to a gene: 7. Germline loops: CDR1 LGHDT, CDR2 YNNKEL (reference sequence). The CDR3 loop spans 15 amino acids. Here the CDR3 DNA reads TGTGCCAGCAGCACCCAGGGGGCCAGCAATTCACCCCTCCACTTT. Translating it yields CASSTQGASNSPLHF.

The V call is TRBV27, the J call TRBJ2-5, with a possible D match to TRBD1 (6 bases). The CDR3 length is 16 residues. Per germline, CDR1 MNHEY and CDR2 SMNVEV (reference sequence). V shed 6 bases and J shed 2 bases, with 19 bases lying between them. CDR3 residues: CASSPTGRPLQETQYF. In DNA form, the CDR3 reads TGTGCCAGCAGCCCGACAGGCAGACCCCTTCAAGAGACCCAGTACTTC.

The V and J genes are TRBV27 and TRBJ2-7; TRBD1 is a possible D gene (5 bases). The CDR3 consists of 15 residues. Trimming cost V 2 bases and J 0 bases, with 11 bases left between them. Germline CDR1 MNHEY, CDR2 SMNVEV (reference sequence). CDR3 loop: CASSLGMGRSYEQYF. In nucleotides, the CDR3 is TGTGCCAGCAGTTTAGGGATGGGGCGCTCCTACGAGCAGTACTTC.

This clonotype has more than one count but fewer than ten. This sequence joins TRBV10-1 and TRBJ2-5; D gene uncertain. The CDR3 runs 15 residues. V lost 4 bases and J lost 2, with 14 bases in between. Germline V CDR1 and CDR2: WNHNN, SYGVQD (reference sequence). The CDR3 DNA is TGCGCCAGCAGTGTAACAGCGCCCTATCAAGAGACCCAGTACTTC. Translating it yields CASSVTAPYQETQYF.

This clonotype was observed once. A read error may account for a junction end that differs from germline. V is TRBV4-1 and J is TRBJ2-7, with 13 bases aligning to TRBD2. This CDR3 has 17 residues. CDR1 is MGHRA and CDR2 is YSYEKL in the germline V gene. The CDR3 spells CASSRGLAGAFSYEQYF. In nucleotides, the CDR3 is TGCGCCAGCAGCCGAGGACTAGCGGGAGCCTTTTCCTACGAGCAGTATTTC.

The rearrangement joins TRBV7-2 to TRBJ2-7; 9 positions match TRBD2. The germline CDR1 and CDR2 sequences are SGHTA and FQGNSA. With 3 bases clipped from V and 4 bases from J, the junction kept 4 bases outside the gene matches. The length of the CDR3 is 14 residues. CDR3 in amino acids: CASSFPLAGYEQYF. CDR3 bases: TGTGCCAGCAGCTTTCCGCTAGCGGGGTACGAGCAGTACTTC.

This clonotype appeared many times. V gene TRBV2 combines with J gene TRBJ1-1; 9 positions agree with TRBD1. Germline V CDR1 and CDR2: SNHLY, FYNNEI. The CDR3 is 16 amino acids. Losses at the gene ends were 3 bases for V and 5 bases for J; bases not matched to a gene: 10. The CDR3 DNA reads as TGTGCCAGCAGTGATAGGCGGGGGACAGGGTGGACTGAAGCTTTCTTT. It yields the protein CASSDRRGTGWTEAFF.

This sequence joins TRBV11-2 and TRBJ2-3; 7 positions match TRBD2. This CDR3 has 18 residues. The germline V gene encodes CDR1 SGHAT and CDR2 FQNNGV. J gave up 0 bases and V 4 bases, and 13 bases lay outside the gene matches. CDR3: CASSSLRGTKSSTDTQYF. The CDR3 DNA is TGTGCCAGCAGCTCATTGCGGGGGACTAAATCTAGCACAGATACGCAGTATTTT.